These 32 T cell receptor beta chains originate from one sample sequenced in a study of PD-L1 blockade in urothelial cancer. Sequencing used immunoSEQ multiplex PCR; TCRdb keeps in-frame clones, though not all of them. The repertoire holds tens of thousands of clones, with approximately 89% as singletons. Time point here: peripheral blood 6 weeks after treatment start. The sample in question was PBMCs, obtained around atezolizumab (anti-PD-L1) treatment. The receptors derive from a woman aged 60-70 years with urothelial cancer.

The chain combines TRBV28 with TRBJ2-1, with D possibly TRBD1 on 6 matching bases. V lost 2 bases and J 7 bases, leaving 9 bases between the germline ends. CDR3 length: 13 amino acids. The germline CDR1 and CDR2 sequences are MDHEN and SYDVKM. CDR3 sequence reads: CASSLGGPNEQFF. CDR3 in DNA: TGTGCCAGCAGTTTAGGGGGCCCAAATGAGCAGTTCTTC.

This chain joins TRBV11-2 and TRBJ2-5; TRBD1 is a possible D gene (7 bases). The V end lost 4 bases, the J end lost 2 bases, and 14 bases lay between the germline ends. Germline V lookup: CDR1 SGHAT, CDR2 FQNNGV. CDR3 length: 15 amino acids. CDR3 loop: CASSSHAGGQETQYF. The CDR3 bases are TGTGCCAGCAGCTCCCATGCAGGGGGGCAAGAGACCCAGTACTTC.

The V and J genes are TRBV11-3 and TRBJ1-3; D remains unclear. Germline V gives CDR1 SGHNT, CDR2 YENEEA. Deletions cut 0 bases from V and 4 bases from J, with 7 bases between. The CDR3 consists of 14 residues. The CDR3 protein is CASSLDGAGNTIYF. CDR3 bases: TGTGCCAGCAGCTTAGACGGTGCCGGAAACACCATATATTTT. The whole variable domain, filled in from reference TRBV11-3 and TRBJ1-3, reads EAGVVQSPRYKIIEKKQPVAFWCNPISGHNTLYWYLQNLGQGPELLIRYENEEAVDDSQLPKDRFSAERLKGVDSTLKIQPAELGDSAVYLCASSLDGAGNTIYFGEGSWLTVV.

This chain uses TRBV21-1 with TRBJ2-7; TRBD2 is the table's D call, not checked against the DNA. TRBV21-1 corresponds to a pseudogene. The CDR3 runs to 16 residues. Here the CDR3 DNA reads TGTGCCAGCAGCCGCCACCCCCCCGGGACTCACTACGAGCAGTACTTC. It codes for CASSRHPPGTHYEQYF.

The chain recombines TRBV4-3 with TRBJ2-3; 9 nucleotides align to TRBD1. The CDR3 is 15 amino acids. CDR1 and CDR2 from the germline V gene are LGHNA and YSLEER. V dropped 4 bases and J dropped 2; count of bases not matched to a gene: 4. The CDR3 nucleotides are TGCGCCAGCAGCCCCCGGACAGGGGACACAGATACGCAGTATTTT. Protein: CASSPRTGDTDTQYF.

The count of this clone is one. The rearrangement uses TRBV7-9 and TRBJ2-7, with D perhaps TRBD1 (6 bases). CDR1 and CDR2 (germline): SEHNR, FQNEAQ (reference sequence). V lost 6 bases to trimming and J lost 5 bases, with 20 bases between them. The CDR3 covers 15 residues. The CDR3 DNA sequence: TGTGCCAGCAGTTATGACTGGGGGCAGGGGCACGAGCAGTACTTC. Protein sequence: CASSYDWGQGHEQYF.

J is TRBJ2-2 and V is TRBV9; tentative D call: TRBD2 (6 bases). Germline CDR1 reads SGDLS; CDR2 reads YYNGEE. V shed 0 bases and J shed 5 bases, with 8 bases lying between them. This CDR3 comprises 14 residues. The CDR3 protein is CASSVGGVTGELFF. DNA for the CDR3: TGTGCCAGCAGCGTAGGGGGGGTAACCGGGGAGCTGTTTTTT.

The rearrangement uses TRBV6-1 and TRBJ2-7; TRBD1 matches 9 bases. The trim removed 5 bases at V and 7 bases at J, leaving 12 bases unmatched. Per the germline V gene, CDR1 is MNHNS and CDR2 is SASEGT. The CDR3 runs to 15 residues. This CDR3 reads CASSPGGQGLGEQYF. CDR3 sequence (DNA): TGTGCCAGCAGTCCCGGAGGACAGGGGCTAGGGGAGCAGTACTTC.

This clone was recorded only once. The chain carries TRBV4-2 and TRBJ1-5; D is undetermined. V gave up 1 base and J gave up 4 bases, with 5 bases separating them. Germline V gene sequence: CDR1 LGHNA, CDR2 YNFKEQ. CDR3 length: 13 residues. CDR3 sequence: CASSQGQNQPQHF. CDR3 coding DNA: TGTGCCAGCAGCCAAGGGCAGAATCAGCCCCAGCATTTT.

The chain combines TRBV2 with TRBJ2-4; the D is unclear. The V gene's germline CDR1 is SNHLY and CDR2 FYNNEI. This CDR3 contains 16 residues. Deletions cut 4 bases from V and 2 bases from J, with 15 bases between. The CDR3 spells CASSGLGLATKNIQYF. CDR3 coding DNA: TGTGCCAGCAGTGGACTGGGTTTAGCTACCAAAAACATTCAGTACTTC.

This sequence joins TRBV7-2 and TRBJ2-7, with TRBD1 as a possible D gene (5 bases). The CDR3 totals 17 residues. V was pared by 7 bases and J by 2 bases, with 24 bases between. The V gene's germline CDR1 is SGHTA and CDR2 FQGNSA. This CDR3 reads CASTKGLGPGPTYEQYF. CDR3 nucleotides: TGTGCCAGCACTAAAGGATTGGGCCCAGGGCCCACCTACGAGCAGTACTTC.

The rearrangement uses TRBV4-2 and TRBJ1-2; no reliable D call. From germline, CDR1 is LGHNA and CDR2 YNFKEQ. V was trimmed by 7 bases and J by 5 bases, leaving 8 bases between them. The CDR3 contains 11 residues. CDR3 protein: CASNRGYGYTF. The DNA for the CDR3 is TGTGCCAGCAACCGGGGATATGGCTACACCTTC.

The V call is TRBV7-2, the J call TRBJ2-1; 10 positions match TRBD2. The germline CDR1 and CDR2 sequences are SGHTA and FQGNSA. J lost 1 base, V lost 0 bases, and 3 bases had no gene match. The CDR3 is 17 residues long. The CDR3 spells CASSLALAGGSYNEQFF. DNA of the CDR3: TGTGCCAGCAGCTTAGCCTTAGCGGGAGGATCCTACAATGAGCAGTTCTTC.

This chain connects TRBV10-3 to TRBJ2-3; TRBD1 aligns across 7 bases. Germline values: CDR1 ENHRY, CDR2 SYGVKD. The CDR3 consists of 14 residues. CDR3 sequence: CAYRGSGGTDTQYF. In DNA, the CDR3 is TGTGCTTACAGGGGTTCGGGTGGCACAGATACGCAGTATTTT.

The chain is built from TRBV7-7 and TRBJ2-2; a weak D match, TRBD2 (6 bases). The V gene lost 2 bases and the J gene lost 7 bases, with 11 bases spanning the gap. This CDR3 is built from 14 residues. CDR1 is SSHAT, CDR2 FNYEAQ, per germline (reference sequence). In DNA form, the CDR3 reads TGTGCCAGCAGCTTACGGGAGTTTGACGGGGAGCTGTTTTTT. This gives the protein CASSLREFDGELFF. Full variable domain (rest looked up from reference TRBV7-7 and TRBJ2-2): GAGVSQSPRYKVTKRGQDVTLRCDPISSHATLYWYQQALGQGPEFLTYFNYEAQPDKSGLPSDRFSAERPEGSISTLTIQRTEQRDSAMYRCASSLREFDGELFFGEGSRLTVL.

CDR3 protein: CASSPLGNPEAFF. CDR3 nucleotide sequence: TGCGCCAGCAGCCCCCTCGGGAACCCCGAAGCTTTCTTT. The rearrangement links TRBV4-1 to TRBJ1-1; D gene unclear. This CDR3 region has 13 residues. V lost 4 bases to trimming and J lost 8 bases, with 14 bases between them. CDR1 is MGHRA and CDR2 is YSYEKL in the germline V gene.

The chain uses TRBV2 and TRBJ2-3; TRBD1 might be the D (7 bases). This CDR3 is built from 17 residues. Per the germline V gene, CDR1 is SNHLY and CDR2 is FYNNEI. V lost 1 base, J lost 1 base, and 15 bases lay in between. The CDR3 nucleotides are TGTGCCAGCAGTGAAGGCAGGGGGGCGAGGCGCACAGATACGCAGTATTTT. This encodes CASSEGRGARRTDTQYF.

The V gene is TRBV7-8, the J gene TRBJ2-7; 11 bases align to TRBD2. Germline CDR1 and CDR2: SGHVS and FQNEAQ. This CDR3 contains 16 residues. V was pared by 5 bases and J by 2 bases, with 8 bases of the junction left unmatched. Here the CDR3 DNA reads TGTGCCAGCAGCGCTACGGGACTAGCGGTCGCCTACGAGCAGTACTTC. Translation: CASSATGLAVAYEQYF.

The chain links TRBV6-1 to TRBJ2-7; 7 bases are a match to TRBD1. The CDR3 contains 14 residues. Germline values: CDR1 MNHNS, CDR2 SASEGT. V was pared by 6 bases and J by 0 bases, with 5 bases of the junction left unmatched. CDR3 region: CASREQGFSYEQYF. The CDR3 region has the DNA TGTGCCAGCAGGGAACAGGGGTTCTCCTACGAGCAGTACTTC.

V and J are TRBV25-1 and TRBJ2-5, with 7 bases that match TRBD1. The CDR3 contains 18 residues. Unmatched junction bases numbered 15, after V lost 4 bases and J lost 1 base. Germline assignment: CDR1 MGHDK and CDR2 SYGVNS. The CDR3 spells CASSAFLRDRRRQETQYF. The DNA of the CDR3 is TGTGCCAGCAGTGCCTTCCTCCGGGACAGACGACGCCAAGAGACCCAGTACTTC.

The chain couples TRBV11-2 to TRBJ2-5; 7 bases line up with TRBD1. V shed 6 bases and J 3 bases; nucleotides not matched to a gene: 10. Germline V gene data show CDR1 as SGHAT and CDR2 as FQNNGV. CDR3 size: 15 residues. CDR3 nucleotide sequence: TGTGCCAGCAGTAAATCCGGGACAGAAGAAGAGACCCAGTACTTC. This gives the protein CASSKSGTEEETQYF.

This chain joins TRBV27 and TRBJ2-7; a weak D match, TRBD2 (6 bases). CDR1 is MNHEY, CDR2 SMNVEV, per germline (reference sequence). CDR3 length: 15 residues. Deletions cut 2 bases from V and 1 base from J, with 12 bases between. CDR3 DNA sequence: TGTGCCAGCAGTTTAGGGCTAGCGTCTTCCTACGAGCAGTACTTC. Amino acids: CASSLGLASSYEQYF.

The chain carries TRBV6-5 and TRBJ1-2; 10 nucleotides align to TRBD1. Trimming cost V 5 bases and J 4 bases; bases outside gene matches: 4. The CDR3 is 14 amino acids. Looked up from germline, CDR1 is MNHEY and CDR2 is SVGAGI. The CDR3 here is CASSRQGATYGYTF. For the CDR3, the DNA is TGTGCCAGCAGTAGACAGGGGGCGACCTATGGCTACACCTTC.

This chain links TRBV6-5 with TRBJ1-1; the D gene is possibly TRBD1 (5 bases). In germline, CDR1 is MNHEY, CDR2 SVGAGI. Between the trimmed V and J ends, which lost 2 bases and 1 base, there was a span of 14 bases. This CDR3 is 16 amino acids long. CDR3 sequence: CASSYPRRVSNTEAFF. The DNA of the CDR3 is TGTGCCAGCAGTTACCCACGCAGGGTCTCGAACACTGAAGCTTTCTTT.

The chain employs TRBV7-9 and TRBJ1-1; D unresolved. CDR1 and CDR2 (germline): SEHNR, FQNEAQ (reference sequence). This CDR3 comprises 11 residues. With 5 bases removed from V and 3 bases from J, the gap between germline ends came to 4 bases. The CDR3 loop is CASSEYTEAFF. The CDR3 DNA is TGTGCCAGCAGCGAGTACACTGAAGCTTTCTTT.

The chain has TRBV5-1 and TRBJ2-3; 8 bases are shared with TRBD1. The CDR3 loop spans 17 amino acids. The V gene end was trimmed by 0 bases and the J gene end by 4 bases; junction bases not matched to a gene: 10. Germline assignment: CDR1 SGHRS and CDR2 YFSETQ. CDR3 residues: CASSLALTDRDADTQYF. CDR3 in DNA: TGCGCCAGCAGCTTGGCCTTGACGGACAGGGACGCAGATACGCAGTATTTT.

The V call is TRBV5-4, the J call TRBJ2-1, with 8 bases that match TRBD2. Germline lookup yields CDR1 SGHNT and CDR2 YYREEE (reference sequence). This CDR3 has 16 residues. V trimming: 5 bases; J trimming: 2 bases; junction bases outside the gene matches: 9. The CDR3, as DNA: TGTGCCAGCAGTCCCTCCGGGACTAGGGCCTACAATGAGCAGTTCTTC. Its protein product is CASSPSGTRAYNEQFF.

This chain uses TRBV5-1 with TRBJ1-2, with D maybe TRBD1 (5 bases). V was trimmed by 0 bases and J by 5 bases, leaving 14 bases between them. The CDR3 is 15 residues long. Germline loops: CDR1 SGHRS, CDR2 YFSETQ. DNA of the CDR3: TGCGCCAGCAGCTTGGAAACGTCTGGGGGGTATGGCTACACCTTC. It translates to CASSLETSGGYGYTF.

The rearrangement uses TRBV21-1 and TRBJ1-5; TRBD1, the table's D call, lacks a check against the DNA. TRBV21-1 is marked as a pseudogene. The CDR3 totals 19 residues. The CDR3 is CASSKEVQGEQNSNQPQHF. CDR3 nucleotide sequence: TGTGCCAGCAGCAAAGAGGTCCAGGGGGAACAAAATAGCAATCAGCCCCAGCATTTT.

The genes are TRBV7-2 and TRBJ1-1; tentative D call: TRBD1 (6 bases). V lost 5 bases to trimming and J lost 5 bases, with 12 bases between them. There are 13 residues in the CDR3. The germline CDR1 and CDR2 sequences are SGHTA and FQGNSA. DNA of the CDR3: TGTGCCAGCAGCCCTAGGGGGGGGACTGAAGCTTTCTTT. It specifies CASSPRGGTEAFF.

This chain links TRBV5-1 with TRBJ2-1; D unclear. The V end lost 1 base, the J end lost 2 bases, and 13 bases lay between the germline ends. The length of the CDR3 is 16 residues. Per the germline V gene, CDR1 is SGHRS and CDR2 is YFSETQ. The DNA of the CDR3 is TGCGCCAGCAGCTTGAACGAGGTCGGTGCCTACAATGAGCAGTTCTTC. This translates into CASSLNEVGAYNEQFF.

The V gene is TRBV5-1, the J gene TRBJ1-4; 8 nucleotides match TRBD1. The CDR3 length is 15 residues. CDR1 is SGHRS and CDR2 is YFSETQ in the germline V gene. J was trimmed by 8 bases and V by 3 bases; bases with no gene match: 9. DNA for the CDR3: TGCGCCAGCAGCTCCTCGACAGGGGTGGCCGAAAAACTGTTTTTT. This encodes CASSSSTGVAEKLFF.